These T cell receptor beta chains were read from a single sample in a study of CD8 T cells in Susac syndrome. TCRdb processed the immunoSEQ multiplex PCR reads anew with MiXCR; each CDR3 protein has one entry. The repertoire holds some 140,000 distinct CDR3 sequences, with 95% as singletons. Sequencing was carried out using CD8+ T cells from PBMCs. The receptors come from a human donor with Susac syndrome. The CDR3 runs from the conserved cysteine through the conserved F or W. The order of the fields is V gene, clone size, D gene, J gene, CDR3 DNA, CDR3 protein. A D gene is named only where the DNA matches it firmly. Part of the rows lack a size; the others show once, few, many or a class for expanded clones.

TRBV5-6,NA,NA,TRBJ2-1,TGTGCCAGCAGCAGCCTCTACGGAGGCAGCGGTATGTTAGTGCAGTTCTTC,CASSSLYGGSGMLVQFF
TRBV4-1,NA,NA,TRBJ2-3,TGCGCCAGCAGCCAGAGGGCAGATACGCAGTATTTT,CASSQRADTQYF
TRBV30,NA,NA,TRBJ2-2,TGTGCCTGGAGTGTACTGGGTCCCGGGGAGCTGTTTTTT,CAWSVLGPGELFF
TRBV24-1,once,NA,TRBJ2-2,TGTGCCACCAGTGATTTCCTGGGGGAGCTGTTTTTT,CATSDFLGELFF
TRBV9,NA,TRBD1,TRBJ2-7,TGTGCCAGCAGCCCGTTGGGACAGCTCGAGCAGTACTTC,CASSPLGQLEQYF
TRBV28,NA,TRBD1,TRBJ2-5,TGTGCCAGCAGCCAAAGGGACAGCGGCCAAGAGACCCAGTACTTC,CASSQRDSGQETQYF
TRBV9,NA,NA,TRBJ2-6,TGTGCCAGCAGCGCCAAGGGGATGTCTGGGGCCAACGTCCTGACTTTC,CASSAKGMSGANVLTF
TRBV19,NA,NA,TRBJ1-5,TGTGCCAGTAGTCCGGCCAGGGTTGGTAATCAGCCCCAGCATTTT,CASSPARVGNQPQHF
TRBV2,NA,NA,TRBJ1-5,TGTGCCAGCAGTCCCCGGCGGCACCGCAATCAGCCCCAGCATTTT,CASSPRRHRNQPQHF
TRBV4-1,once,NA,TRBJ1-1,TGCGCCAGCAGCCAAGATCATCAGTTCGAAGCTTTCTTT,CASSQDHQFEAFF
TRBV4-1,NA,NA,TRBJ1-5,TGCGCCAGCAGCGGAGTCGGCCCCCACCCGAATGGGAATCAGCCCCAGCATTTT,CASSGVGPHPNGNQPQHF
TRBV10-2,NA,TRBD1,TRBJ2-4,TGCGCCAGCCAAGGTGCAGGGGGAGCCAAAAACATTCAGTACTTC,CASQGAGGAKNIQYF
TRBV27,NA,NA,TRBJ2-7,TGTGCCAGCAGTTTACGGGGAAATAGCTACGAGCAGTACTTC,CASSLRGNSYEQYF
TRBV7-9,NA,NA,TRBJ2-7,TGTGCCAGCAGCCGGGGACTCGGAAACTACGAGCAGTACTTC,CASSRGLGNYEQYF
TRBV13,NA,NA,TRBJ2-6,TGTGCCAGCAGCCAGGGTCCCGGGACACGTGTCCTGACTTTC,CASSQGPGTRVLTF
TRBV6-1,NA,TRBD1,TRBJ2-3,TGTGCCAGCGGATCAGAGGGGGCAATATTCGCAGATACGCAGTATTTT,CASGSEGAIFADTQYF
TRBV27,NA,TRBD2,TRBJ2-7,TGTGCCAGCAGTCCCCTGGGACTAGACTACGAGCAGTACTTC,CASSPLGLDYEQYF